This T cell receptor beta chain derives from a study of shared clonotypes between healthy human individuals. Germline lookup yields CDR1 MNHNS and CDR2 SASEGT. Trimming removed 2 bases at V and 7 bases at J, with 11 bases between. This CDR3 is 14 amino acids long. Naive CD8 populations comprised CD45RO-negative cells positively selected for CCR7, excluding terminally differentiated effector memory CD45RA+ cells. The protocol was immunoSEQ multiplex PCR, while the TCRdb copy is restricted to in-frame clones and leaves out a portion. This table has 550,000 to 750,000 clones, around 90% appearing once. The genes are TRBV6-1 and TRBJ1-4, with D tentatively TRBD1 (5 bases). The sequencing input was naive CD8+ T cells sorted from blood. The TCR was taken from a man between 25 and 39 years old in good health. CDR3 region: CASSELGGSEKLFF. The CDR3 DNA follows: TGTGCCAGCAGTGAATTGGGGGGGAGTGAAAAACTGTTTTTT.